This TCR beta chain was obtained from a study of blood T cell repertoires in COVID-19 (dated by TCRdb to the early 2020s). Looking at the study overall: Collaborator samples came from the United States, Italy and Spain and covered acute and convalescent phases of COVID-19. Subjects who had been exposed to COVID-19, were actively infected with it, or had recovered from it provided the deeply sampled blood TCRbeta repertoires that made up the dataset. The sample metadata nearly always contained a de-identified subject ID, COVID-19 status, age in years and sex. Samples came from the ongoing ImmuneRACE study (first 160 participants) plus 1,254 subjects from 6 global collaborators. The repertoires were made available in a free public database intended to serve as a resource for research on the immune response to SARS-CoV-2. Where HLA class I and class II types were available, the types were taken from metadata supplied by the sample provider, not from assay-based typing. The material from the prospective study consisted of cDNA or gDNA derived from T cells, B-cell-depleted T cells, or PBMCs.

The collaborating institutions used their own protocols to collect whole blood in K2EDTA tubes. For TCRbeta analysis, collaborator samples were shipped as frozen whole blood, as isolated PBMCs, or as DNA extracted from either sample type. The study at large found these results: How much clinical and demographic metadata was included differed by source and by participant, and the metadata was provided uncurated.

On this clone: Its antigen target is currently unknown. There are no base qualities to consult, and no much larger clone falls within one base.

TCRbeta CDR3 regions were amplified from genomic DNA using the immunoSEQ Assay, a bias-controlled multiplex PCR. On the study's bioinformatics: Within the assay, amplification of reference gene primers was used to estimate how many nucleated cells each sample contained. To quantify the absolute abundance of each unique TCRbeta CDR3 rearrangement, sequence reads were collapsed and filtered. For each sample, productive Simpson clonality was calculated as the square root of Simpson's diversity index over productive rearrangements. What TCRdb holds here is the immuneACCESS table cut down to in-frame rearrangements. Part of the clones is not present; checked against another copy, under half of the missing clones reflect an unresolved V gene, and the others are unexplained. The D gene and trimming were derived from the DNA, and the V and J assignments and clone size from that table. In all, the sample holds 70,000 to 85,000 clones, and roughly 78% of those were seen once. The ten biggest clones cover roughly a tenth of the sample.

Based on the germline V gene, the CDR1 and CDR2 sequences are KGHDR and SFDVKD. V loses 4 bases of germline sequence and J loses 3 bases, and the interval between the two ends is 11 bases. Its CDR3 holds 14 amino acids, cysteine through phenylalanine. The CDR3 DNA has 42 bases and is translated from base 1. Sequenced sample: peripheral blood. The source is a man in his fifties or sixties with acute or convalescent COVID-19. The V and J segments used are TRBV24-1 and TRBJ1-2; no D gene can be assigned with confidence. The DNA sequence is as follows: TGTGCCACCAGTGACCCCCCCGGGGACTATGGCTACACCTTC. Its protein product is CATSDPPGDYGYTF.